This is a list of T cell receptor beta chains from one sample in a study of shared clonotypes between healthy human individuals. The method was immunoSEQ multiplex PCR; TCRdb's version includes in-frame clones alone and lacks a portion of them. Altogether about 1.5 million clones are present, approximately 98% being singletons, with the ten largest covering about 0.4%. Sequences were obtained from naive CD4+ T cells sorted from blood. The receptors were gathered from a man in his thirties or forties in good health. The CDR3 runs from the conserved cysteine through the conserved F or W.

length: 17
V: TRBV5-4
J: TRBJ2-1
CDR3: CASSSHRGHPSYNEQFF

length: 12
V: TRBV6-6
J: TRBJ2-7
CDR3: CASISGSYEQYF

length: 12
V: TRBV6-1
J: TRBJ2-5
CDR3: CASQRDSETQYF

length: 15
V: TRBV5-1
J: TRBJ2-2
CDR3: CASSLDTNVPGELFF

length: 16
V: TRBV4-1
J: TRBJ1-5
CDR3: CASSQPGQGPNQPQHF

length: 14
V: TRBV5-8
J: TRBJ2-3
CDR3: CASRGLTSTDTQYF

length: 16
V: TRBV13
J: TRBJ2-3
CDR3: CASSFEREDNTDTQYF

length: 15
V: TRBV28
J: TRBJ1-2
CDR3: CASIPTGDSNYGYTF

length: 15
V: TRBV15
J: TRBJ2-7
CDR3: CATSRGPGLTYEQYF

length: 14
V: TRBV18
J: TRBJ1-1
CDR3: CASSRPGMGTEAFF

length: 14
V: TRBV7-8
J: TRBJ2-5
CDR3: CASRIDRARETQYF

length: 16
V: TRBV18
J: TRBJ1-5
CDR3: CASSPPRRGKNQPQHF

length: 13
V: TRBV27
J: TRBJ2-7
CDR3: CASPLKGWSEQYF

length: 15
V: TRBV5-4
J: TRBJ2-7
CDR3: CASSLGGGRHYEQYF

length: 13
V: TRBV18
J: TRBJ1-1
CDR3: CASSRGGYTEAFF

length: 13
V: TRBV19
J: TRBJ1-1
CDR3: CASSIGQNTEAFF

length: 12
V: TRBV7-2
J: TRBJ2-3
CDR3: CASSLYTDTQYF

length: 16
V: TRBV11-2
J: TRBJ2-7
CDR3: CASSLGSGPPPYEQYF